Below are 20 T cell receptor beta chains sequenced from a single sample in a study of blood T cell repertoires in COVID-19. TCRdb's table, derived via immunoSEQ multiplex PCR, lists solely in-frame clones and lacks some. Found here are some 94,000 clones, 84% of them singletons; the top ten hold less than 2%. Specimen: peripheral blood. Receptor source: a man aged 70 or older with active or convalescent COVID-19.

This clone was recorded once. The chain is built from TRBV2 and TRBJ1-2, with 7 positions matching TRBD1. The CDR3 is made up of 15 amino acids. Germline V CDR1 and CDR2: SNHLY, FYNNEI. With 5 bases clipped from V and 8 bases from J, the junction kept 14 bases outside the gene matches. For the CDR3, the DNA is TGTGCCAGCAGTAAACCCCCGGGAGGGGGCGGGGGCTACACCTTC. Its translation is CASSKPPGGGGGYTF.

This rearrangement joins TRBV18 to TRBJ1-1, with D possibly matching TRBD1 (5 bases). The CDR3 is 13 amino acids. Trimming stripped 3 bases from V and 1 base from J, with 6 bases between. Per germline, CDR1 KGHSH and CDR2 LQKENI. The CDR3 loop reads CASSPGPNTEAFF. CDR3 sequence (DNA): TGTGCCAGCTCACCGGGGCCGAACACTGAAGCTTTCTTT.

The genes are TRBV6-4 and TRBJ1-6, with 9 bases aligning to TRBD1. Trimming at V came to 7 bases and at J to 7 bases, leaving 8 bases not matched to a gene. The CDR3 sequence is 15 residues long. The germline V gene encodes CDR1 MRHNA and CDR2 SNTAGT. The chain's CDR3 is CASKGEGTGNSPLHF. The DNA of the CDR3 is TGTGCCAGCAAGGGAGAGGGGACAGGGAATTCACCCCTCCACTTT.

The chain joins TRBV5-1 to TRBJ2-1, with 11 nucleotides matching TRBD1. The V gene end was trimmed by 3 bases and the J gene end by 9 bases; junction bases not matched to a gene: 5. The germline gives CDR1 SGHRS, CDR2 YFSETQ. This CDR3 contains 14 residues. CDR3 coding DNA: TGCGCCAGCAGCTCCGGGACAGGGGGTGGTGAGCAGTTCTTC. Amino acids: CASSSGTGGGEQFF.

The chain joins TRBV18 to TRBJ1-3, with TRBD1 matching over 7 bases. The CDR3 runs 17 residues. After removal of 3 bases from V and 0 bases from J, the junction contained 8 bases not matched to a gene. Germline V gene sequence: CDR1 KGHSH, CDR2 LQKENI. The CDR3 reads CASSPPRTGSSGNTIYF. In DNA, the CDR3 is TGTGCCAGCTCACCGCCCCGGACAGGCAGCTCTGGAAACACCATATATTTT.

The chain recombines TRBV23-1 with TRBJ1-4, with 7 bases fitting TRBD1. TRBV23-1 counts as an open reading frame of uncertain function. V lost 7 bases, J lost 8 bases, and 10 bases stayed unmatched. This CDR3 spans 14 amino acids. CDR3 bases: TGCGCCAGCACCCGGGGACAGAGGGCCGAAAAACTGTTTTTT. This translates into CASTRGQRAEKLFF.

The chain has TRBV18 and TRBJ1-2; 7 nucleotides match TRBD1. CDR1 and CDR2 (germline): KGHSH, LQKENI. The CDR3 is 13 residues long. V lost 4 bases and J lost 6; bases outside the gene matches: 5. CDR3 DNA sequence: TGTGCCAGCTCACGAGGACAGGAGGATGGCTACACCTTC. The encoded protein is CASSRGQEDGYTF.

The J gene is TRBJ1-1, the V gene TRBV11-2; no clear D. V was shortened by 2 bases and J by 3 bases, with 7 bases between the two germline ends. The CDR3 runs to 13 residues. The V gene's germline CDR1 is SGHAT and CDR2 FQNNGV. The CDR3 nucleotides read TGTGCCAGCAGCTTAATGAGGGACACTGAAGCTTTCTTT. This translates into CASSLMRDTEAFF.

The CDR3 sequence: CASSSTEFLSNQPQHF. The CDR3 DNA sequence: TGTGCCAGCAGCTCTACAGAATTCCTTAGCAATCAGCCCCAGCATTTT. The J gene is TRBJ1-5, the V gene TRBV7-2, with D unresolved. Germline loops: CDR1 SGHTA, CDR2 FQGNSA. V lost 4 bases and J lost 0, with 13 bases in between. The CDR3 is made up of 16 amino acids.

The chain employs TRBV30 and TRBJ1-2, with D perhaps matching TRBD1 (5 bases). CDR1 GTSNPN and CDR2 SVGIG come from the germline V gene (reference sequence). There are 11 residues in the CDR3. Trimming removed 7 bases from V and 5 bases from J, with 11 bases in between. The CDR3 sequence is CASTETYGYTF. CDR3 coding DNA: TGTGCCTCGACAGAAACTTATGGCTACACCTTC.

This CDR3 reads CASSKATGDYEQYF. The CDR3 nucleotides are TGTGCCAGCAGCAAAGCAACAGGAGATTACGAGCAGTACTTC. J is TRBJ2-7 and V is TRBV21-1; the table's TRBD1 call for D was not verified on the DNA. TRBV21-1 counts as a pseudogene. CDR3 length equals 14 residues.

The chain employs TRBV4-2 and TRBJ2-5, with a weak D call TRBD2 (7 bases). The CDR3 is 16 amino acids. With 4 bases removed from V and 0 bases from J, the gap between germline ends came to 15 bases. CDR1 LGHNA and CDR2 YNFKEQ come from the germline V gene. CDR3 in amino acids: CASSLLGGHDQETQYF. The CDR3 DNA is TGTGCCAGCAGCCTCCTCGGGGGGCACGACCAAGAGACCCAGTACTTC.

J is TRBJ2-7 and V is TRBV6-2 or TRBV6-3; a weak D match, TRBD1 (6 bases). Trimming took 5 bases from V and 4 from J, leaving 12 bases between them. Germline V lookup: CDR1 MNHEY, CDR2 SVGEGT. The CDR3 is made up of 13 amino acids. The CDR3 region has the DNA TGTGCCAGCAGTCCACAGGGTCCGTACGAGCAGTACTTC. This translates into CASSPQGPYEQYF.

The V gene is TRBV5-4, the J gene TRBJ1-2, with 9 nucleotides matching TRBD1. CDR3 size: 18 residues. With 1 base clipped from V and 1 base from J, the junction kept 11 bases outside the gene matches. Germline CDR1 and CDR2: SGHNT and YYREEE (reference sequence). CDR3 nucleotide sequence: TGTGCCAGCAGCTTGAGGAGGACAGGGGCCAATCTTAACTATGGCTACACCTTC. It codes for CASSLRRTGANLNYGYTF.

This sequence joins TRBV4-3 and TRBJ1-4, with D perhaps TRBD1 (6 bases). In germline, CDR1 is LGHNA, CDR2 YSLEER. The CDR3 is made up of 15 amino acids. V was cut by 0 bases and J by 8 bases, with 13 bases left in between. The chain's CDR3 is CASSQEVGRGEKLFF. CDR3 nucleotide sequence: TGCGCCAGCAGCCAAGAAGTAGGCAGGGGCGAAAAACTGTTTTTT.

This chain links TRBV2 with TRBJ2-2, with D maybe TRBD2 (5 bases). The CDR3 is made up of 14 amino acids. Trimming took off 4 bases at V and 2 bases at J, with 8 bases between the two ends. CDR1 SNHLY and CDR2 FYNNEI come from the germline V gene. CDR3 amino acids: CASSVDFNTGELFF. The CDR3 nucleotides are TGTGCCAGCAGTGTGGACTTCAACACCGGGGAGCTGTTTTTT.

The chain employs TRBV10-3 and TRBJ1-3; weak D call: TRBD1 (5 bases). Trimming took off 7 bases at V and 0 bases at J, with 10 bases between the two ends. The CDR3 contains 14 residues. In germline, CDR1 is ENHRY, CDR2 SYGVKD. As DNA, the CDR3 is TGTGCCATCAAGCGGGGGTCCTCTGGAAACACCATATATTTT. This gives the protein CAIKRGSSGNTIYF.

This clone is medium-sized. V gene TRBV4-1 combines with J gene TRBJ2-3, with D uncertain. The V end lost 1 base, the J end lost 3 bases, and 5 bases lay between the germline ends. Germline CDR1 MGHRA, CDR2 YSYEKL. The CDR3 contains 13 residues. CDR3 loop: CASSQASTDTQYF. DNA for the CDR3: TGCGCCAGCAGCCAAGCCAGTACAGATACGCAGTATTTT.

This clone appeared once. The V call is TRBV7-2, the J call TRBJ2-2; D perhaps matches TRBD2 (5 bases). This CDR3 region has 14 residues. V dropped 5 bases and J dropped 7 bases, with 14 bases sitting between them. Germline CDR1 SGHTA, CDR2 FQGNSA. DNA of the CDR3: TGTGCCAGCAGCCCGCAAACGGGGAGCGGGGAGCTGTTTTTT. Amino acid sequence: CASSPQTGSGELFF. Based on the CDR3 plus reference TRBV7-2 and TRBJ2-2, the full variable domain is GAGVSQSPSNKVTEKGKDVELRCDPISGHTALYWYRQSLGQGLEFLIYFQGNSAPDKSGLPSDRFSAERTGGSVSTLTIQRTQQEDSAVYLCASSPQTGSGELFFGEGSRLTVL.

The chain employs TRBV4-2 and TRBJ2-1; 12 bases fit TRBD2. With V trimmed by 0 bases and J by 1 base, 10 bases remained unmatched. This CDR3 comprises 20 residues. CDR1 and CDR2 (germline): LGHNA, YNFKEQ. CDR3 sequence: CASSQEPSGGARPSYNEQFF. The CDR3 DNA reads as TGTGCCAGCAGCCAAGAACCTAGCGGGGGGGCCCGGCCTTCCTACAATGAGCAGTTCTTC.